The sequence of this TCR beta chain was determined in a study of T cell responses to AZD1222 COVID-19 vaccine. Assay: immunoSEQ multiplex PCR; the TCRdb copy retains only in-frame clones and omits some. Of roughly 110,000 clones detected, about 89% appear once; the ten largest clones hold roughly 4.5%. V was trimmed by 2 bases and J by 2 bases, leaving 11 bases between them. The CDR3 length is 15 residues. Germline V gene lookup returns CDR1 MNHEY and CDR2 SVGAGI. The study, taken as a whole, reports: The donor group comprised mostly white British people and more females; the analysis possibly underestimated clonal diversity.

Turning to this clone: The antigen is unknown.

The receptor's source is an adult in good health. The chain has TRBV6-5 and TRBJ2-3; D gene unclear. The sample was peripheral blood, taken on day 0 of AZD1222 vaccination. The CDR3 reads CASSYGVTSTDTQYF. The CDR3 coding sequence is TGTGCCAGCAGTTACGGGGTTACCTCCACAGATACGCAGTATTTT.